This T cell receptor beta chain is from a study of vaccination effects on CD4 cells after COVID-19. Comments on this clone: Its antigen is not identified.

Only in-frame clones appear in the TCRdb table, and some are missing; sequencing was by immunoSEQ multiplex PCR. Among tens of thousands of clones, around 80% were seen once, and the ten largest hold about 1.6%. After expansion with viral peptide pools in the ViraFEST assay, antigen-specific CD4+ T cells were sequenced. Investigators separated out CD4+ T cells once around eleven days of culture had passed. All study participants received two doses of BNT162b2 or mRNA-1273 vaccine. At days 3 and 7, half of the medium was exchanged for IL-2 medium. V was shortened by 1 base and J by 4 bases, with 19 bases between the two germline ends. From germline, CDR1 is LGHDT and CDR2 YNNKEL (reference sequence). CDR3 length: 17 residues.

The TCR comes from a human donor who received a COVID-19 vaccine. Some clones in this sample may be carry-over from other donors' samples. Source: CD4+ T cells from PBMCs cultured with HCoV-NL63 spike peptides, taken after COVID-19 vaccination. The chain combines TRBV3-1 (or the pseudogene TRBV3-2) with TRBJ1-1, with D perhaps TRBD1 (6 bases). CDR3 sequence (DNA): TGTGCCAGCAGCCAAGTTGGCGGGGGGCGGTTCCCCACTGAAGCTTTCTTT. Translating gives CASSQVGGGRFPTEAFF.